What follows are 8 T cell receptor beta chains derived from one specimen sequenced in a study of blood T cell repertoires in COVID-19. The assay was immunoSEQ multiplex PCR, and TCRdb's table has in-frame clones only and misses some. The data contain about 34,000 clones, around 77% of them singletons. Sequenced sample: peripheral blood. Every receptor here comes from a human donor in a cohort sampled during active COVID-19.

The V and J genes are TRBV5-1 and TRBJ2-3; 10 nucleotides align to TRBD2. Germline lookup yields CDR1 SGHRS and CDR2 YFSETQ. The CDR3 is made up of 15 amino acids. The ends lost 0 bases at V and 5 bases at J; junction bases unmatched: 3. Here the CDR3 reads CASSLAPSGRDTQYF. As DNA, the CDR3 is TGCGCCAGCAGCTTGGCCCCTAGCGGGAGAGATACGCAGTATTTT.

The chain combines TRBV2 with TRBJ2-7; no clear D gene. This CDR3 has 13 residues. Trimming left V 1 base short and J 2 bases short, with 6 bases between. CDR1 and CDR2 from the germline V gene are SNHLY and FYNNEI. The DNA of the CDR3 is TGTGCCAGCAGTGAAGTGGGCCCCTACGAGCAGTACTTC. This sequence encodes CASSEVGPYEQYF.

This clone appeared a single time. As DNA, the CDR3 is TGTGCCAGCAGTGTCAAACTTTACAGGGGGAGCACGATGAACACTGAAGCTTTCTTT. It is translated as CASSVKLYRGSTMNTEAFF. The rearrangement joins TRBV6-4 to TRBJ1-1, with TRBD1 identical over 8 bases. CDR3 size: 19 residues. CDR1 MRHNA and CDR2 SNTAGT come from the germline V gene. V lost 4 bases, J lost 0 bases, and 16 bases stayed unmatched.

The chain carries TRBV7-9 and TRBJ2-3, with 7 bases fitting TRBD2. V was clipped by 4 bases and J by 4 bases; unmatched bases: 5. CDR3 length: 14 amino acids. Germline CDR1 reads SEHNR; CDR2 reads FQNEAQ (reference sequence). The DNA of the CDR3 is TGTGCCAGCAGCTCCTGGACTAGGGCAGATACGCAGTATTTT. Its protein product is CASSSWTRADTQYF.

This chain links TRBV28 with TRBJ1-1, with D possibly being TRBD1 (5 bases). This CDR3 contains 15 residues. Germline loops: CDR1 MDHEN, CDR2 SYDVKM. V dropped 3 bases and J dropped 0 bases, with 11 bases sitting between them. CDR3 residues: CASSFRGRLNTEAFF. The CDR3 bases are TGTGCCAGCAGTTTTAGGGGCAGGCTGAACACTGAAGCTTTCTTT.

This clone is medium-sized by share. The J gene is TRBJ1-5, the V gene TRBV2, with D possibly matching TRBD1 (6 bases). Germline assignment: CDR1 SNHLY and CDR2 FYNNEI. V lost 5 bases and J 4 bases, leaving 12 bases between the germline ends. The length of the CDR3 is 14 residues. The CDR3 region is CASSPDRSNQPQHF. The CDR3 nucleotides are TGTGCCAGCAGTCCAGACAGGTCAAATCAGCCCCAGCATTTT.

The chain carries TRBV27 and TRBJ2-3, with 10 positions matching TRBD2. Losses at the gene ends were 4 bases for V and 3 bases for J; bases not matched to a gene: 16. This CDR3 spans 19 amino acids. Per the germline V gene, CDR1 is MNHEY and CDR2 is SMNVEV (reference sequence). The CDR3: CASSSQLPLAGVGTDTQYF. DNA of the CDR3: TGTGCCAGCAGTTCCCAACTACCCCTAGCGGGAGTAGGGACAGATACGCAGTATTTT.

This chain links TRBV19 with TRBJ1-2; D gene ambiguous. CDR1 and CDR2 (germline): LNHDA, SQIVND (reference sequence). The CDR3 extends over 12 amino acids. With 3 bases removed from V and 5 bases from J, the gap between germline ends came to 7 bases. CDR3 sequence reads: CASSMAVYGYTF. The CDR3, as DNA: TGTGCCAGTAGTATGGCAGTTTATGGCTACACCTTC.